The clone carrying this TCR beta chain was picked up one time. Its antigen is still unknown. This specimen belongs to a study of T cell responses to AZD1222 COVID-19 vaccine. Study outcomes and limitations: Compared with day 0, the breadth and depth of the Spike-specific TCR repertoire rose significantly after two doses of AZD1222. Clonal diversity may have been underestimated in mostly white British donors. Nearly half of spike-specific TCRs reportedly target variant regions that are unmutated in the B.1.351 and B.1.1.7 variants. Only five or six people who got AZD1222 tested seropositive at baseline.

Germline CDR1 reads SGDLS; CDR2 reads YYNGEE. CDR3 length equals 14 residues. Trimming took off 0 bases at V and 6 bases at J, with 12 bases between the two ends. Here immunoSEQ multiplex PCR was the method, and the copy in TCRdb shows in-frame clones only, minus some. Of around 78,000 clones in the sample, approximately 88% are singletons; the top ten hold 4% to 5.5%. The TCR was taken from an adult in good health. Sequences were derived from peripheral blood, sampled on day 0 of MenACWY control vaccination. The V and J genes are TRBV9 and TRBJ1-2; maybe TRBD1 (5 bases). Here the CDR3 reads CASSVAAGRDGYTF. The CDR3 region has the DNA TGTGCCAGCAGCGTAGCTGCAGGGAGGGATGGCTACACCTTC.